This TCR beta chain appears in the sequencing data of a study of T cells after yellow fever vaccination. Study-level points and caveats: Only a small proportion of the clonotypes turned up in both the CD4 and the CD8 compartments, likely arising from convergent recombination.

The trim removed 4 bases at V and 5 bases at J, leaving 14 bases unmatched. CDR1 SGDLS and CDR2 YYNGEE come from the germline V gene. The CDR3 runs to 16 residues. This clonotype was recorded a few times. The antigen is unknown. TCRdb reprocessed the 5' RACE reads via MiXCR and lists one record per CDR3 protein. Here the sample spans a few hundred thousand distinct CDR3 sequences, about a fifth being singletons. The TCR was taken from a man aged 25 to 40 who received the YFV17D yellow fever vaccine. This sequence joins TRBV9 and TRBJ2-5; 7 positions agree with TRBD2. The sequencing used PBMCs, collected 15 days after the yellow fever booster vaccination. The CDR3 DNA reads as TGTGCCAGCAGCAATCAGGGAGGGCTAAACTGGGAGACCCAGTACTTC. It specifies CASSNQGGLNWETQYF.